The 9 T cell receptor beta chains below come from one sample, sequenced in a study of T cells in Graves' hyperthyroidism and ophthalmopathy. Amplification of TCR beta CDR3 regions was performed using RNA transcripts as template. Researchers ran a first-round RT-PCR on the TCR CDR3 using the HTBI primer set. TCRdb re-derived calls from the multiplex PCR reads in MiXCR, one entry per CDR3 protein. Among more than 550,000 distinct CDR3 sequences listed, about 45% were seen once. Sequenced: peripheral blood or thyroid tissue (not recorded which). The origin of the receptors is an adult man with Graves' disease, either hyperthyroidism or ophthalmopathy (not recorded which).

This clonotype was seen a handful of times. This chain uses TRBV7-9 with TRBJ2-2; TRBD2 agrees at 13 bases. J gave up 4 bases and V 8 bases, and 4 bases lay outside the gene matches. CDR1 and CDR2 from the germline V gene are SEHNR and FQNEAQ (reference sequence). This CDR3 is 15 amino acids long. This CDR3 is CASWGTSGVTGELFF. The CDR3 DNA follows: TGTGCCAGCTGGGGGACTAGCGGGGTCACCGGGGAGCTGTTTTTT.

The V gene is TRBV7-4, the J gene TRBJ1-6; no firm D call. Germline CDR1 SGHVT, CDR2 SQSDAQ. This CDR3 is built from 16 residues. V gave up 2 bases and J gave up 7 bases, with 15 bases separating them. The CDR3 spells CASSLLRGAENSPLHF. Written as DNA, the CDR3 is TGTGCCAGCAGCTTACTTCGGGGAGCGGAAAATTCACCCCTCCACTTT.

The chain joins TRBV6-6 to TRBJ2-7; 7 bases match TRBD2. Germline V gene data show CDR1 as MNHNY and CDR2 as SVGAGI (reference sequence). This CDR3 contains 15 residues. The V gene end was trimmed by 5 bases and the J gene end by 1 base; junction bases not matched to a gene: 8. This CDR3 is CASSEWASGSYEQYF. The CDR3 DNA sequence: TGTGCCAGCAGTGAATGGGCTAGCGGATCCTACGAGCAGTACTTC.

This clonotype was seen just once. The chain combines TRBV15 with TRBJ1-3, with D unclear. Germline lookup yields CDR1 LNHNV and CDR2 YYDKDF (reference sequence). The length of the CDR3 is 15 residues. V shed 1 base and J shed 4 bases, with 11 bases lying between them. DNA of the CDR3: TGTGCCACCAGCAGAGGAGGCGTTTTCGGAAACACCATATATTTT. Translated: CATSRGGVFGNTIYF.

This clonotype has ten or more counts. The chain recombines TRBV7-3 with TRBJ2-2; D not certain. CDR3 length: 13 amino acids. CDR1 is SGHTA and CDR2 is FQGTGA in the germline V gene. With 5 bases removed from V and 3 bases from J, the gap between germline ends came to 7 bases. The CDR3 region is CASSPTYTGELFF. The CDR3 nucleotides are TGTGCCAGCAGCCCGACTTACACCGGGGAGCTGTTTTTT.

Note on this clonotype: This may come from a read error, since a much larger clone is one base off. The CDR3 sequence: CASSPRGSIYGYTF. CDR3 DNA: TGTGCCAGCAGCCCCAGGGGTTCGATCTATGGCTACACCTTC. The chain links TRBV7-9 to TRBJ1-2; possible D gene TRBD1, 6 bases. The V gene lost 5 bases and the J gene lost 4 bases, with 14 bases spanning the gap. The CDR3 has 14 residues. CDR1 and CDR2 from the germline V gene are SEHNR and FQNEAQ (reference sequence).

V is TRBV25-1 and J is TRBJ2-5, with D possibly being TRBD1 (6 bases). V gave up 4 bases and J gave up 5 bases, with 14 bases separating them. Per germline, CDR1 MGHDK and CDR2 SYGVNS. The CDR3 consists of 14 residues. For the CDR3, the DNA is TGTGCCAGCAGTGGCAAACAGGGTGCGGAGACCCAGTACTTC. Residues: CASSGKQGAETQYF.

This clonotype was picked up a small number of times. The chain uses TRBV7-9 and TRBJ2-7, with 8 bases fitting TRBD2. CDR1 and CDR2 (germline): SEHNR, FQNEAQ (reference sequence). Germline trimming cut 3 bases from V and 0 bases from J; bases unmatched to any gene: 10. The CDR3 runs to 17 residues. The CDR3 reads CASSFVGSGTYSYEQYF. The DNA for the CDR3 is TGTGCCAGCAGCTTCGTGGGTAGCGGGACCTACTCCTACGAGCAGTACTTC.

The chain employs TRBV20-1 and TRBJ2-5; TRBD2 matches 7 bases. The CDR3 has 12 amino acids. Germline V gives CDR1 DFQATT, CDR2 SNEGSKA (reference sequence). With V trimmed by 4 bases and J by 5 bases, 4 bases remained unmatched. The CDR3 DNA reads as TGCAGTGCTAAAGCGGGGAGCGAGACCCAGTACTTC. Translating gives CSAKAGSETQYF.